Listed here is a single T cell receptor (beta chain). Profiled with immunoSEQ multiplex PCR; TCRdb holds only in-frame clones, not every one. The sample holds about 140,000 clones, about 92% seen once. The sample comes from a study of T cell responses to AZD1222 COVID-19 vaccine. The germline V gene has CDR1 ENHRY and CDR2 SYGVKD. The CDR3 extends over 11 amino acids. Trimming cost V 3 bases and J 6 bases, with 6 bases left between them. Sequencing used peripheral blood, obtained 28 days after the second AZD1222 dose. The chain links TRBV10-3 to TRBJ2-7; no firm D call. The source of this sequence is an adult who received the AZD1222 COVID-19 vaccine. This CDR3 reads CAISDLLEQYF. The CDR3, as DNA: TGTGCCATCAGTGATCTCCTCGAGCAGTACTTC.